This TCR beta chain was retrieved from a study of T cell repertoires in cytomegalovirus infection. Study details: Public signatures in TCR beta pointed to CMV infection and matching HLA type. Whole-study results and caveats: In two of eight donors, the top clonotype was HLA-C-restricted CMV-specific.

The CDR3 contains 15 residues. CDR1 and CDR2 (germline): MDHEN, SYDVKM. Losses at the gene ends were 1 base for V and 5 bases for J; bases not matched to a gene: 7. TCRdb independently ran MiXCR on the reads; one entry per CDR3 protein. This sample has about 740,000 distinct CDR3 sequences; 35% to 45% occur once, and the top ten carry 2.5% to 3%. This clonotype was detected many times. Its specificity is not known. The clonotype originates from a human donor in good health (CMV status not recorded). Some clones in this sample may be carry-over from other donors' samples. The rearrangement links TRBV28 to TRBJ2-5; TRBD2 matches at 7 bases. The sequencing sample was made of PBMCs. For the CDR3, the DNA is TGTGCCAGCAGTTTATTAGGCAGGGAGGGGGAGACCCAGTACTTC. It specifies CASSLLGREGETQYF.